Shown below are 6 T cell receptor beta chains from a single sample sequenced in a study of blood T cell repertoires in COVID-19. TCRdb's table, derived via immunoSEQ multiplex PCR, lists solely in-frame clones and lacks some. Of some 260,000 clones listed, over 75% are singletons. Sequencing was performed on peripheral blood. These receptors all come from a woman aged 70-85 years with COVID-19, enrolled during active disease.

The gene calls are TRBV5-4 and TRBJ2-3; 7 bases are a match to TRBD2. This CDR3 spans 15 amino acids. The V gene end was trimmed by 0 bases and the J gene end by 2 bases; junction bases not matched to a gene: 3. The germline CDR1 and CDR2 sequences are SGHNT and YYREEE (reference sequence). The CDR3 loop reads CASSLGLAVTDTQYF. The CDR3 nucleotides are TGTGCCAGCAGCTTGGGTCTAGCGGTCACAGATACGCAGTATTTT.

This clone turned up a few times. The rearrangement joins TRBV19 to TRBJ2-5; maybe TRBD2 (6 bases). Germline CDR1 and CDR2: LNHDA and SQIVND (reference sequence). V was trimmed by 2 bases and J by 1 base, leaving 8 bases between them. There are 14 residues in the CDR3. CDR3 bases: TGTGCCAGTAGTATACAGGGAGGCCAAGAGACCCAGTACTTC. Its translation is CASSIQGGQETQYF.

This chain connects TRBV7-9 to TRBJ2-7; 8 bases agree with TRBD1. This CDR3 comprises 15 residues. V was clipped by 1 base and J by 4 bases; unmatched bases: 6. CDR1 is SEHNR, CDR2 FQNEAQ, per germline (reference sequence). Here the CDR3 reads CASSLEGRGPYEQYF. The DNA for the CDR3 is TGTGCCAGCAGCTTAGAGGGCAGGGGGCCGTACGAGCAGTACTTC. The full variable domain, its missing parts supplied by reference TRBV7-9 and TRBJ2-7, is DTGVSQNPRHKITKRGQNVTFRCDPISEHNRLYWYRQTLGQGPEFLTYFQNEAQLEKSRLLSDRFSAERPKGSFSTLEIQRTEQGDSAMYLCASSLEGRGPYEQYFGPGTRLTVT.

This clone was detected a few times. V and J are TRBV6-5 and TRBJ2-2; D is possibly TRBD1 (5 bases). The CDR3 contains 15 residues. V was pared by 6 bases and J by 7 bases, with 18 bases between. Germline lookup yields CDR1 MNHEY and CDR2 SVGAGI. CDR3 protein: CASRGLPNGFGELFF. CDR3 coding DNA: TGTGCCAGCAGGGGGCTCCCTAACGGCTTCGGGGAGCTGTTTTTT.

This clone was observed once. The J gene is TRBJ1-1, the V gene TRBV18; 7 nucleotides match TRBD1. With 4 bases clipped from V and 0 bases from J, the junction kept 5 bases outside the gene matches. The germline V gene has CDR1 KGHSH and CDR2 LQKENI. The CDR3 is 15 residues long. The CDR3 loop reads CASSRDRRLNTEAFF. The CDR3 DNA reads TGTGCCAGCTCACGGGACAGACGCCTGAACACTGAAGCTTTCTTT.

The gene calls are TRBV21-1 and TRBJ1-6; the table's D call, TRBD1, has no DNA check behind it. TRBV21-1 is a documented pseudogene. This CDR3 has 19 residues. The CDR3 DNA reads as TGTGCCAGCAGCAAAGGGACCAGGGGACCAGGGTCCTATAATTCACCCCTCCACTTT. Encoded protein: CASSKGTRGPGSYNSPLHF.